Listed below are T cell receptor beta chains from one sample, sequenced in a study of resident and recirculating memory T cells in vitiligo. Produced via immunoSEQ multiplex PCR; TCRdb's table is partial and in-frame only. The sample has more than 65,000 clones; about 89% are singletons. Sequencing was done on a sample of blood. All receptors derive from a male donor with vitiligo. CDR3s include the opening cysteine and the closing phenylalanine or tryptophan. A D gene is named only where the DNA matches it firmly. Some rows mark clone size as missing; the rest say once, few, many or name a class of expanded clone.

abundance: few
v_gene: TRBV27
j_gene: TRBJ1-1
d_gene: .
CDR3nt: TGTGCCAGCAGTAGAGAACTGAACACTGAAGCTTTCTTT
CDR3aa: CASSRELNTEAFF

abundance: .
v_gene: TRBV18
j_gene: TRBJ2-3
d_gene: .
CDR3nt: TGTGCCAGCTCACCAGACAGACAAGATACGCAGTATTTT
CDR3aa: CASSPDRQDTQYF

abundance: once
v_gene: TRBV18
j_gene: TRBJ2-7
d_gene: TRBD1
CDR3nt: TGTGCCAGCTCACGGGACAGGGTCTCCTACGAGCAGTACTTC
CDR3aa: CASSRDRVSYEQYF

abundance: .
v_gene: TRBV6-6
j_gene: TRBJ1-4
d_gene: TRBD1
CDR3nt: TGTGCCAGCAGTTACGGACAGGGGGCGACTAATGAAAAACTGTTTTTT
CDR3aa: CASSYGQGATNEKLFF

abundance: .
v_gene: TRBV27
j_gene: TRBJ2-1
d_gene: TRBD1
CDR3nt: TGTGCCAGCAGTCCCGGGACAGGGGGGAACAATGAGCAGTTCTTC
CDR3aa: CASSPGTGGNNEQFF

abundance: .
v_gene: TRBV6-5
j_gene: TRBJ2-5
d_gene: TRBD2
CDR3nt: TGTGCCAGCAGTCCGCGGACTAGCGGGGGGAAGACCCAGTACTTC
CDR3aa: CASSPRTSGGKTQYF

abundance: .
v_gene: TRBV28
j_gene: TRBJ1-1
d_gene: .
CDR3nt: TGTGCCAGCATTCTTACAGATCTGAACACTGAAGCTTTCTTT
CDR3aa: CASILTDLNTEAFF

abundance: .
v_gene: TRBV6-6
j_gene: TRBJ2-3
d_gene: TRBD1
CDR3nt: TGTGCCAGCAGCTACACAGGGACAGGGGCCGAAGATACGCAGTATTTT
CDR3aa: CASSYTGTGAEDTQYF

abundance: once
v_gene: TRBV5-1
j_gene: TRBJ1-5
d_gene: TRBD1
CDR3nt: TGCGCCAGCAGCTTAGGACAGGAGGATCAGCCCCAGCATTTT
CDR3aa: CASSLGQEDQPQHF

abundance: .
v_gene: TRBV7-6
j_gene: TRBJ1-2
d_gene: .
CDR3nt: TGTGCCAGCAGCTTAGGCGGTGACTATGGCTACACCTTC
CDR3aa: CASSLGGDYGYTF

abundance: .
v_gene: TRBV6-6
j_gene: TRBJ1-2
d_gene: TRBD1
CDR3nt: TGTGCCAGCACCCCGGTACAGGGGGAGGGTGGCTACACCTTC
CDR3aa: CASTPVQGEGGYTF